This is a list of T cell receptor beta chains from one sample in a study of CD8+ T cells in alopecia areata. Only in-frame clones appear in the TCRdb table, and some are missing; sequencing was by immunoSEQ multiplex PCR. The data hold 65,000 to 75,000 clones, with approximately 43% observed a single time. The input for sequencing was CD8+ T cells sorted from blood, taken at week 0. The receptors shown here come from a human donor with alopecia areata. The CDR3 runs from the conserved cysteine through the conserved F or W. D genes are given only for firm matches. Part of the rows lack a size; the others show once, few, many or a class for expanded clones.

D gene	V gene	J gene	clone size	CDR3 DNA	CDR3 protein
TRBD1	TRBV18	TRBJ2-1	-	TGTGCCAGCTCCCCACCGGGACAGGTTTACAATGAGCAGTTCTTC	CASSPPGQVYNEQFF
-	TRBV6-6	TRBJ2-7	few	TGTGCCTCCCAAGGGACCTTCTACGAGCAGTACTTC	CASQGTFYEQYF
-	TRBV27	TRBJ1-5	-	TGTGCCAGCAGCCCTGGTGGGGGTGGAGGCAATCAGCCCCAGCATTTT	CASSPGGGGGNQPQHF
-	TRBV29-1	TRBJ2-1	-	TGCAGCGTTGTTATTGGTGAGCAGTTCTTC	CSVVIGEQFF
-	TRBV11-2	TRBJ1-1	-	TGTGCCAGCAGTCGACCCCGGGGGGCCAGAACTGAAGCTTTCTTT	CASSRPRGARTEAFF
TRBD1	TRBV5-1	TRBJ1-5	-	TGCGCCAGCAGCTTACTGCCAGGGGGGGATCAGCCCCAGCATTTT	CASSLLPGGDQPQHF
-	TRBV23-1	TRBJ2-3	-	TGCGCCAGCAGTCGTCCAGATGCCCGCACAGATACGCAGTATTTT	CASSRPDARTDTQYF
-	TRBV7-9	TRBJ2-7	-	TGTGCCAGCAGCCTGAGAGGGGCCTACGAGCAGTACTTC	CASSLRGAYEQYF
-	TRBV29-1	TRBJ1-2	-	TGCAGCGTTCGCCCTCCGCCGTCGGGGGATGGCTACACCTTC	CSVRPPPSGDGYTF
TRBD1	TRBV11-2	TRBJ2-7	-	TGTGCCAGCAGCTCCCCCGGGACAGCTGCGCAGTACTTC	CASSSPGTAAQYF
-	TRBV6-5	TRBJ2-7	-	TGTGCCAGCAGTTCCGTCCCTGACGAGCAGTACTTC	CASSSVPDEQYF
-	TRBV4-1	TRBJ1-1	once	TGCGCCAGCAGCCAAGTGGGGGTGAACACTGAAGCTTTCTTT	CASSQVGVNTEAFF
-	TRBV9	TRBJ2-7	-	TGTGCCAGCAGCGTCACACCGGATCTCACATTCGAGCAGTACTTC	CASSVTPDLTFEQYF
-	TRBV9	TRBJ1-2	few	TGTGCCAGCAGCGTAGAAGGGGAGAACTATGGCTACACCTTC	CASSVEGENYGYTF
-	TRBV2	TRBJ2-1	-	TGTGCCAGCAGTGAAGCGCGAGGTAGCCGACCTTCGGACAATGAGCAGTTCTTC	CASSEARGSRPSDNEQFF
-	TRBV7-9	TRBJ2-1	-	TGTGCCAGCAGCTTAACCCTCCAGAATGAGCAGTTCTTC	CASSLTLQNEQFF
TRBD2	TRBV7-9	TRBJ2-2	few	TGTGCCAGCAGCACCCGGACTAGCGGGAGCACCGGGGAGCTGTTTTTT	CASSTRTSGSTGELFF
-	TRBV5-4	TRBJ2-1	-	TGTGCCAGCAGCTTGACGGGACGCCCCATCGGGACCTACAATGAGCAGTTCTTC	CASSLTGRPIGTYNEQFF
-	TRBV27	TRBJ2-2	few	TGTGCCAGCAGTTTGGGAGGCGGGGAGCTGTTTTTT	CASSLGGGELFF
-	TRBV6-1	TRBJ2-3	many	TGTGCCAGCAGTGAATGGTACAGGGGCACAGATACGCAGTATTTT	CASSEWYRGTDTQYF
-	TRBV15	TRBJ2-1	few	TGTGCCACCAGCAGAGATGAAGCGATCAGCTCCTACAATGAGCAGTTCTTC	CATSRDEAISSYNEQFF
TRBD1	TRBV2	TRBJ2-2	-	TGTGCCAGCACCGACAGGGGGCCGAACACCGGGGAGCTGTTTTTT	CASTDRGPNTGELFF
-	TRBV4-3	TRBJ2-2	-	TGCGCCAGCAGCCAAGACAGGGTAGGGGCCGGGGAGCTGTTTTTT	CASSQDRVGAGELFF
TRBD2	TRBV19	TRBJ2-1	few	TGTGCCAGTCGACTAGCGGACGTCTTAGGTAATGAGCAGTTCTTC	CASRLADVLGNEQFF
-	TRBV27	TRBJ2-7	once	TGTGCCAGTCGACAGTCCCCTCCCAACGAGCAGTACTTC	CASRQSPPNEQYF
-	TRBV4-1	TRBJ2-7	-	TGCGCCAGCAGCCCCCAGGGTCTGCACGAGCAGTACTTC	CASSPQGLHEQYF
-	TRBV29-1	TRBJ2-1	few	TGCAGCTGCGGGCGGGAGCAGTTCTTC	CSCGREQFF
-	TRBV7-9	TRBJ2-7	few	TGTGCCAGCAGCCTACCAACCGGCTACGAGCAGTACTTC	CASSLPTGYEQYF
TRBD1	TRBV5-8	TRBJ2-7	-	TGTGCCAGCGGGGGTTTTGGACAGGGGGAAAACTACGAGCAGTACTTC	CASGGFGQGENYEQYF
TRBD2	TRBV27	TRBJ2-2	few	TGTGCCAGCAGTCTAAAAAGCGACGGGAGGGCTTGGGAGCTGTTTTTT	CASSLKSDGRAWELFF
TRBD1	TRBV19	TRBJ2-1	-	TGTGCCAGTAGTGGAGGGACAGGGGGACCCAATGAGCAGTTCTTC	CASSGGTGGPNEQFF
TRBD1	TRBV9	TRBJ2-3	-	TGTGCCAGCAGCGTTGAGACAGGGAGTACAGATACGCAGTATTTT	CASSVETGSTDTQYF
TRBD1	TRBV28	TRBJ1-2	once	TGTGCCAGCAGTCAGGACAGGGCGGCCACCCCAAACTATGGCTACACCTTC	CASSQDRAATPNYGYTF
-	TRBV29-1	TRBJ1-2	-	TGCAGCGTTGAAGAGGGCCTCTGGCAGGGCATCTATGGCTACACCTTC	CSVEEGLWQGIYGYTF
-	TRBV29-1	TRBJ1-5	few	TGCAGCGTTCGGTCCGGGAGCTTGGATACGCAGCATTTT	CSVRSGSLDTQHF
TRBD2	TRBV7-8	TRBJ2-5	medium-sized	TGTGCCAGCAGCTACCAGCGGGAGGAGGGTAGGGAGACCCAGTACTTC	CASSYQREEGRETQYF
-	TRBV7-2	TRBJ2-3	-	TGTGCCAGCAGCTTAGTCAGGGGTGGCACAGATACGCAGTATTTT	CASSLVRGGTDTQYF
-	TRBV6-4	TRBJ1-1	few	TGTGCCAGCAGCCATACAGAGAACACTGAAGCTTTCTTT	CASSHTENTEAFF
-	TRBV28	TRBJ1-5	-	TGTGCCAGCAGTTTTAGCGGACAGCCCCAGCATTTT	CASSFSGQPQHF
-	TRBV27	TRBJ2-1	few	TGTGCCAGCAGTTTCAGGGGCGCCCCTTACAATGAGCAGTTCTTC	CASSFRGAPYNEQFF
-	TRBV10-2	TRBJ1-1	many	TGCGCCAGCAGTTGGCAGACGAACACTGAAGCTTTCTTT	CASSWQTNTEAFF
-	TRBV5-6	TRBJ2-5	-	TGTGCCAGCAGCTTTAAGGGGAGGTGGGAGACCCAGTACTTC	CASSFKGRWETQYF
TRBD2	TRBV5-4	TRBJ2-7	-	TGTGCCAGCAGCCTGGGACTAGCGGGAGAGACAGCCGAGCAGTACTTC	CASSLGLAGETAEQYF